One T cell receptor beta chain is described in this entry. Its target is unknown. The data were taken from a study of vaccination and CD4 T cells after COVID-19. Whole-study context: Convalescent donors totaled six males and four females, including two who were Hispanic.

The treatment is: roughly 10-day PBMC culture with coronavirus spike peptide pools or control peptides (ViraFEST assay). ViraFEST used peptide pools to expand antigen-specific T cells, then sequenced TCRs. Negative selection separated CD4+ T cells from approximately ten-day cultures. Cultured CD4+ T-cell DNA underwent Oncomine TCR Beta short-read sequencing. Genomic DNA from cultured CD4+ T cells was extracted. TCRdb re-called the PCR reads through MiXCR, storing one row per CDR3 protein. The sample holds about 20,000 distinct CDR3 sequences, around 46% seen once. Sequencing used CD4+ T cells from blood, cultured in vitro, obtained after SARS-CoV-2 vaccination. The source of this sequence is a human donor who had recovered from COVID-19.

The CDR3 sequence: CSARAPRGVTNYGYTF. CDR3 nucleotides: TGCAGTGCTAGAGCTCCCAGGGGTGTGACTAACTATGGCTACACCTTC. This chain links TRBV20-1 with TRBJ1-2, with D possibly matching TRBD1 (6 bases). The germline V gene has CDR1 DFQATT and CDR2 SNEGSKA (reference sequence). V lost 1 base, J lost 0 bases, and 15 bases lay in between. This CDR3 region has 16 residues.